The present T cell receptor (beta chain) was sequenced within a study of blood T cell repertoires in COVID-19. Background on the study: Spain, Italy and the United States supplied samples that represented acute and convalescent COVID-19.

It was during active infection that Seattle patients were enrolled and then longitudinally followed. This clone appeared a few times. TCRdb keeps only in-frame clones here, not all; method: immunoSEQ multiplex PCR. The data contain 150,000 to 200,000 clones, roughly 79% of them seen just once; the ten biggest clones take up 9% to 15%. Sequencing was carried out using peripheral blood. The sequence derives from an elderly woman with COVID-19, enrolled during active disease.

The CDR3 protein is CASSFLGAGTGYTF. Here the CDR3 DNA reads TGTGCCAGCAGTTTCCTGGGGGCAGGGACTGGCTACACCTTC. V and J are TRBV27 and TRBJ1-2; D perhaps matches TRBD1 (6 bases). CDR1 and CDR2 from the germline V gene are MNHEY and SMNVEV (reference sequence). The germline V and J ends were trimmed by 3 bases and 7 bases, with 15 bases remaining between them. CDR3 length: 14 residues.